These 21 T cell receptor beta chains were sequenced from one sample in a study of blood T cells in healthy people across ages. Using a J-beta primer mix together with a sample-barcoded 5' primer, a second PCR was run for about 7 to 12 cycles. TCRdb reprocessed the 5' RACE reads with MiXCR, giving one entry per CDR3 protein. The table has about 1.5 million distinct CDR3 sequences, approximately 43% seen once. The sequenced material came from blood. The receptors come from a young woman in good health.

In this sample, this clonotype turned up a few times. The CDR3 nucleotides are TGCGCCAGCAGCCAATTTGCAGGGAGCGAGCAGTACTTC. It codes for CASSQFAGSEQYF. V usage is TRBV4-1 and J usage is TRBJ2-7; D possibly matches TRBD1 or TRBD2 (5 bases each). CDR1 is MGHRA, CDR2 YSYEKL, per germline. V dropped 2 bases and J dropped 6 bases, with 11 bases sitting between them. The length of the CDR3 is 13 residues.

The J gene is TRBJ2-5, the V gene TRBV5-1; tentative D call: TRBD2 (5 bases). Trimming left V 0 bases short and J 0 bases short, with 9 bases between. Germline V gives CDR1 SGHRS, CDR2 YFSETQ. The CDR3 consists of 15 residues. The CDR3 DNA reads as TGCGCCAGCAGCTTGGCCCCAGCGGACCAAGAGACCCAGTACTTC. Residues: CASSLAPADQETQYF.

V is TRBV4-3 and J is TRBJ2-1, with TRBD2 identical over 7 bases. With 0 bases clipped from V and 2 bases from J, the junction kept 7 bases outside the gene matches. CDR1 LGHNA and CDR2 YSLEER come from the germline V gene. This CDR3 is 17 amino acids long. This CDR3 is CASSQDLPGTTYNEQFF. As DNA, the CDR3 is TGCGCCAGCAGCCAAGATCTGCCCGGGACTACCTACAATGAGCAGTTCTTC.

The gene calls are TRBV5-5 and TRBJ2-3; 7 bases map to TRBD2. V lost 1 base, J lost 2 bases, and 13 bases stayed unmatched. CDR1 and CDR2 from the germline V gene are SGHKS and YYEKEE (reference sequence). This CDR3 spans 18 amino acids. The CDR3 region has the DNA TGTGCCAGCAGCTTGTTGATTTCGCGGGGGTTCTTCACAGATACGCAGTATTTT. It translates to CASSLLISRGFFTDTQYF.

V and J are TRBV29-1 and TRBJ1-2; 9 nucleotides align to TRBD1. J was trimmed by 0 bases and V by 6 bases; bases with no gene match: 8. The CDR3 length is 15 residues. The V gene's germline CDR1 is SQVTM and CDR2 ANQGSEA. In nucleotides, the CDR3 is TGCAGCGTCCCAAGGCGGGACAGGGCTAACTATGGCTACACCTTC. This encodes CSVPRRDRANYGYTF.

This chain joins TRBV27 and TRBJ1-4; maybe TRBD1 (6 bases). V was pared by 8 bases and J by 3 bases, with 10 bases between. Germline CDR1 is MNHEY and CDR2 is SMNVEV (reference sequence). The CDR3 length is 13 residues. CDR3 protein: CASGGRANEKLFF. The CDR3 coding sequence is TGTGCCAGCGGGGGGCGTGCTAATGAAAAACTGTTTTTT.

The chain carries TRBV29-1 and TRBJ1-1; maybe TRBD1 (5 bases). Looked up from germline, CDR1 is SQVTM and CDR2 is ANQGSEA. The CDR3 length is 14 residues. V was shortened by 4 bases and J by 4 bases, with 16 bases between the two germline ends. CDR3 loop: CSVGPPPGGTEAFF. The CDR3, as DNA: TGCAGCGTTGGTCCCCCCCCGGGGGGCACTGAAGCTTTCTTT.

The V and J genes are TRBV18 and TRBJ1-1; D not certain. Germline CDR1 is KGHSH and CDR2 is LQKENI. V was shortened by 0 bases and J by 0 bases, with 8 bases between the two germline ends. This CDR3 region has 15 residues. The CDR3 DNA reads TGTGCCAGCTCACCACCGGTAGGGATGAACACTGAAGCTTTCTTT. This sequence encodes CASSPPVGMNTEAFF.

This clonotype came up a few times. The rearrangement uses TRBV12-3 or TRBV12-4 and TRBJ1-1; D gene unclear. The CDR3 has 14 amino acids. The germline V and J ends were trimmed by 6 bases and 5 bases, with 16 bases remaining between them. The CDR3: CASRPGGVGTEAFF. DNA of the CDR3: TGTGCCAGCAGGCCAGGTGGAGTGGGGACTGAAGCTTTCTTT.

V and J are TRBV7-2 and TRBJ1-2, with D perhaps matching TRBD1 (6 bases). This CDR3 contains 15 residues. Germline V lookup: CDR1 SGHTA, CDR2 FQGNSA. V dropped 6 bases and J dropped 4 bases, with 18 bases sitting between them. CDR3 sequence: CASREGAGVIYGYTF. The CDR3 bases are TGTGCCAGCAGGGAAGGGGCAGGGGTTATCTATGGCTACACCTTC.

The chain recombines TRBV4-3 with TRBJ1-2; perhaps TRBD1 as D (5 bases). Germline V gene sequence: CDR1 LGHNA, CDR2 YSLEER. The CDR3 covers 16 residues. V lost 4 bases and J 0 bases, leaving 15 bases between the germline ends. The CDR3 bases are TGCGCCAGCAGCCTTTCGACAGCGAGTACTAACTATGGCTACACCTTC. It codes for CASSLSTASTNYGYTF.

This clonotype was counted many times. This sequence joins TRBV7-2 and TRBJ2-1; D is ambiguous. V dropped 2 bases and J dropped 3 bases, with 11 bases sitting between them. CDR3 length: 15 residues. The germline V gene has CDR1 SGHTA and CDR2 FQGNSA. The CDR3 here is CASSLSGNRYNEQFF. The DNA for the CDR3 is TGTGCCAGCAGCTTAAGTGGGAATCGCTACAATGAGCAGTTCTTC.

The chain combines TRBV29-1 with TRBJ2-3; maybe TRBD2 (6 bases). The CDR3 loop spans 14 amino acids. Germline CDR1 SQVTM, CDR2 ANQGSEA. The V gene lost 3 bases and the J gene lost 0 bases, with 10 bases spanning the gap. The chain's CDR3 is CSVDPSASTDTQYF. The CDR3 DNA reads TGCAGCGTTGATCCTAGCGCTAGCACAGATACGCAGTATTTT.

This clonotype has more than one count but fewer than ten. V is TRBV12-3 or TRBV12-4 and J is TRBJ1-2; TRBD1 might be the D (5 bases). The germline V and J ends were trimmed by 6 bases and 8 bases, with 19 bases remaining between them. The CDR3 consists of 14 residues. DNA for the CDR3: TGTGCCAGCAGGGAGGGGACGGCGATGGGGGGCTACACCTTC. Protein: CASREGTAMGGYTF.

J is TRBJ2-7 and V is TRBV7-2; unclear D gene. The CDR3 runs 14 residues. Between the trimmed V and J ends, which lost 1 base and 7 bases, there was a span of 14 bases. Germline CDR1 reads SGHTA; CDR2 reads FQGNSA. The CDR3 coding sequence is TGTGCCAGCAGCTTAGATCCTAGTTCAGGAGAGCAGTACTTC. This encodes CASSLDPSSGEQYF.

The chain joins TRBV6-2 or TRBV6-3 to TRBJ1-2; D ambiguous. In germline, CDR1 is MNHEY, CDR2 SVGEGT. The CDR3 extends over 13 amino acids. V dropped 0 bases and J dropped 7 bases, with 9 bases sitting between them. The CDR3 DNA follows: TGTGCCAGCAGTTACTCAGGGAGCGGTGGCTACACCTTC. It codes for CASSYSGSGGYTF.

The table lists this clonotype with a few counts. The chain recombines TRBV5-1 with TRBJ1-2; TRBD1 is a possible D gene (6 bases). The CDR3 consists of 14 residues. CDR1 SGHRS and CDR2 YFSETQ come from the germline V gene. Trimming removed 2 bases at V and 4 bases at J, with 12 bases between. In nucleotides, the CDR3 is TGCGCCAGCAGCTTCGAGGGGGGGAGCTATGGCTACACCTTC. It codes for CASSFEGGSYGYTF.

The chain couples TRBV10-3 to TRBJ1-5; 9 bases map to TRBD1. The length of the CDR3 is 17 residues. The ends lost 3 bases at V and 4 bases at J; junction bases unmatched: 10. Germline CDR1 and CDR2: ENHRY and SYGVKD. CDR3 sequence reads: CAISDPSQGARNQPQHF. The DNA of the CDR3 is TGTGCCATCAGTGATCCGTCACAGGGGGCTAGAAATCAGCCCCAGCATTTT.

The genes are TRBV7-2 and TRBJ2-3; D is uncertain. CDR3 length: 14 amino acids. V lost 0 bases to trimming and J lost 6 bases, with 10 bases between them. In germline, CDR1 is SGHTA, CDR2 FQGNSA. The CDR3 reads CASSLAAALDTQYF. CDR3 nucleotide sequence: TGTGCCAGCAGCTTAGCTGCAGCCCTGGATACGCAGTATTTT.

This clonotype was seen a single time. At one of its ends the junction is not consistent with the germline gene, which may arise from a read error. V usage is TRBV27 and J usage is TRBJ2-1; D uncertain. The CDR3 spans 14 residues. The germline V gene encodes CDR1 MNHEY and CDR2 SMNVEV (reference sequence). The CDR3 nucleotides read TGTGCCAGCAGCCCTTTACCGCCTAGGTATGAGCTGTTCTTC. This sequence encodes CASSPLPPRYELFF.

The rearrangement joins TRBV12-3 or TRBV12-4 to TRBJ2-5; D perhaps matches TRBD1 (6 bases). Trimming cost V 6 bases and J 1 base, with 12 bases left between them. This CDR3 region has 14 residues. Here the CDR3 reads CASSGTRSQETQYF. CDR3 nucleotides: TGTGCCAGCAGCGGGACACGTAGCCAAGAGACCCAGTACTTC.